Shown below are 13 T cell receptor beta chains from a single sample sequenced in a study of OX40 agonist ivuxolimab in advanced cancers. To prepare the library, the immunoSEQ multiplex PCR assay was applied. The clones in this table, taken by TCRdb from immuneACCESS, are in-frame only. Not every clone is retained; where verified, under half of the shortfall comes from an unresolved V gene, and the cause of the rest is unknown. In all, the sample holds about 50,000 clones, and about 81% of those were seen once. Under 9.5% of the sample belongs to the ten largest clones. The specimen comprised CD4+ or CD8+ T cells sorted from blood, sampled in a trial of the OX40 agonist ivuxolimab. These receptors came from an adult with an advanced solid tumor such as melanoma, head and neck, liver or kidney cancer.

The chain carries TRBV5-6 and TRBJ2-5; 11 bases line up with TRBD2. The CDR3 extends over 16 amino acids. The V gene's germline CDR1 is SGHDT and CDR2 YYEEEE. With 0 bases clipped from V and 0 bases from J, the junction kept 1 base outside the gene matches. CDR3 sequence: CASSLGLAGHQETQYF. CDR3 sequence (DNA): TGTGCCAGCAGCTTGGGACTAGCGGGGCACCAAGAGACCCAGTACTTC.

This chain uses TRBV7-2 with TRBJ2-3; no reliable D call. Trimming stripped 5 bases from V and 0 bases from J, with 9 bases between. This CDR3 contains 14 residues. Looked up from germline, CDR1 is SGHTA and CDR2 is FQGNSA. The CDR3 bases are TGTGCCAGCAGCCCGGGCCTTAGCACAGATACGCAGTATTTT. Residues: CASSPGLSTDTQYF.

J is TRBJ2-3 and V is TRBV11-3; 10 positions match TRBD2. Looked up from germline, CDR1 is SGHNT and CDR2 is YENEEA. The CDR3 spans 14 residues. Trimming at V came to 4 bases and at J to 5 bases, leaving 3 bases not matched to a gene. The CDR3 sequence: CASSSRTSGDTQYF. CDR3 sequence (DNA): TGTGCCAGCAGCTCACGGACTAGCGGAGATACGCAGTATTTT. Drawing the rest from reference TRBV11-3 and TRBJ2-3, the complete variable domain is EAGVVQSPRYKIIEKKQPVAFWCNPISGHNTLYWYLQNLGQGPELLIRYENEEAVDDSQLPKDRFSAERLKGVDSTLKIQPAELGDSAVYLCASSSRTSGDTQYFGPGTRLTVL.

The chain recombines TRBV11-3 with TRBJ2-1, with 8 bases lining up with TRBD2. CDR3 length equals 15 residues. Per the germline V gene, CDR1 is SGHNT and CDR2 is YENEEA. Trimming at V came to 4 bases and at J to 7 bases, leaving 9 bases not matched to a gene. CDR3 sequence: CASSSPQRERNEQFF. CDR3 DNA: TGTGCCAGCAGCTCCCCCCAGCGGGAGAGGAATGAGCAGTTCTTC.

The chain recombines TRBV6-4 with TRBJ1-2; no firm D call. The V end lost 6 bases, the J end lost 8 bases, and 22 bases lay between the germline ends. The CDR3 has 15 residues. Per the germline V gene, CDR1 is MRHNA and CDR2 is SNTAGT. The CDR3 bases are TGTGCCAGCAGCCTGACTCTAACGACGCCGGGAGGCTACACCTTC. Its protein product is CASSLTLTTPGGYTF.

The V and J genes are TRBV15 and TRBJ1-1; D possibly corresponds to TRBD1 (6 bases). With 8 bases removed from V and 1 base from J, the gap between germline ends came to 20 bases. The CDR3 spans 16 residues. Germline V gene sequence: CDR1 LNHNV, CDR2 YYDKDF (reference sequence). The CDR3 reads CATGSLIEGENTEAFF. The CDR3 nucleotides are TGTGCCACCGGGTCGCTAATCGAGGGGGAGAACACTGAAGCTTTCTTT.

J is TRBJ2-5 and V is TRBV2; 9 bases match TRBD1. Germline V lookup: CDR1 SNHLY, CDR2 FYNNEI. V trimming: 4 bases; J trimming: 5 bases; junction bases outside the gene matches: 5. This CDR3 is built from 14 residues. The CDR3 coding sequence is TGTGCCAGCAGTGTTGGGACAGGGAGGGAGACCCAGTACTTC. The encoded protein is CASSVGTGRETQYF.

The genes are TRBV7-5 and TRBJ1-2. TRBV7-5 represents a pseudogene. There are 16 residues in the CDR3. CDR3 region: CASSPLTRVDEDGYTF. DNA for the CDR3: TGTGCCAGCAGCCCCTTAACTCGGGTCGATGAGGATGGCTACACCTTC.

The V gene is TRBV5-1, the J gene TRBJ2-2; D is perhaps TRBD2 (6 bases). CDR1 is SGHRS, CDR2 YFSETQ, per germline. V was pared by 0 bases and J by 6 bases, with 18 bases between. The CDR3 spans 17 residues. The CDR3 sequence is CASSLGAGPELAGELFF. CDR3 coding DNA: TGCGCCAGCAGCTTGGGGGCGGGACCTGAGCTGGCCGGGGAGCTGTTTTTT.

V is TRBV10-1 and J is TRBJ1-3; 7 positions agree with TRBD1. The length of the CDR3 is 18 residues. J gave up 4 bases and V 0 bases, and 12 bases lay outside the gene matches. Germline CDR1 is WNHNN and CDR2 is SYGVQD (reference sequence). In DNA, the CDR3 is TGCGCCAGCAGTGAGTCGAGTCGGTACAGGGGACGCGGAAACACCATATATTTT. It translates to CASSESSRYRGRGNTIYF.

The chain joins TRBV14 to TRBJ1-6; 7 nucleotides agree with TRBD1. The CDR3 consists of 14 residues. Per the germline V gene, CDR1 is SGHDN and CDR2 is FVKESK. The V gene end was trimmed by 5 bases and the J gene end by 13 bases; junction bases not matched to a gene: 11. The CDR3 coding sequence is TGTGCCAGCAGCGCGAGACAGGGCTATCACCCCCTCCACTTT. Amino acids: CASSARQGYHPLHF.

J is TRBJ2-2 and V is TRBV5-6; possible D gene TRBD1, 5 bases. The V gene's germline CDR1 is SGHDT and CDR2 YYEEEE. CDR3 length equals 15 residues. The ends were cut back, 0 bases at V and 8 bases at J, with 14 bases in the middle. In DNA, the CDR3 is TGTGCCAGCAGCTTGGGCTGGAACCCAGGGGGGGAGCTGTTTTTT. Translated, it gives CASSLGWNPGGELFF.

In its sample, this clone was seen a few times. CDR3 nucleotide sequence: TGTGCCAGCAGCTTATATTCCGGGACACCTCCCACTGAAGCTTTCTTT. Translation gives CASSLYSGTPPTEAFF. The rearrangement joins TRBV11-2 to TRBJ1-1, with D maybe TRBD1 (6 bases). The CDR3 runs 16 residues. CDR1 and CDR2 (germline): SGHAT, FQNNGV. V dropped 2 bases and J dropped 4 bases, with 17 bases sitting between them.